Listed here are 11 T cell receptor beta chains from one sample, sequenced in a study of beta chain features in type 1 diabetes. Expressed TCRB transcripts were sequenced because the isolated RNA had all been reverse transcribed beforehand. Data came from immunoSEQ multiplex PCR; TCRdb stores just in-frame clones and leaves some out. The data contain approximately 170,000 clones, about 8% of them singletons. Findings and limits, study-wide: Moderately but significantly shorter TCRB CDR3s were found in Type 1 diabetes patients in all four CD4+ subsets.

Their recognized antigens are unknown. The sample consisted of central memory CD4+ T cells from blood. These receptors all stem from a woman in her thirties or forties with type 1 diabetes.

This clone has a handful of counts. The rearrangement links TRBV4-1 to TRBJ1-1; D is perhaps TRBD1 (6 bases). Trimming removed 2 bases from V and 11 bases from J, with 21 bases in between. This CDR3 spans 15 amino acids. Per germline, CDR1 MGHRA and CDR2 YSYEKL. In DNA, the CDR3 is TGCGCCAGCAGCCAACGGCCGGACCTACAGGGCCTCGCTTTCTTT. Protein sequence: CASSQRPDLQGLAFF.

This clone has more than one count but fewer than ten. The rearrangement links TRBV11-2 to TRBJ2-5, with D possibly TRBD2 on 5 matching bases. The CDR3 is made up of 15 amino acids. Germline V CDR1 and CDR2: SGHAT, FQNNGV. Trimming pared 3 bases from V and 3 bases from J, leaving 14 bases between. The CDR3 protein is CASSFRYGGEETQYF. CDR3 nucleotides: TGTGCCAGCAGCTTTCGTTACGGAGGAGAAGAGACCCAGTACTTC.

This clone was detected a few times. The V and J genes are TRBV5-4 and TRBJ2-3; 7 bases map to TRBD2. This CDR3 contains 15 residues. The V segment lost 1 base and the J segment 2 bases; nucleotides outside the gene matches: 4. Germline V lookup: CDR1 SGHNT, CDR2 YYREEE (reference sequence). CDR3 nucleotide sequence: TGTGCCAGCAGCTTGCAAGCGGGGTACACAGATACGCAGTATTTT. Protein: CASSLQAGYTDTQYF. Based on the CDR3 plus reference TRBV5-4 and TRBJ2-3, the full variable domain is ETGVTQSPTHLIKTRGQQVTLRCSSQSGHNTVSWYQQALGQGPQFIFQYYREEENGRGNFPPRFSGLQFPNYSSELNVNALELDDSALYLCASSLQAGYTDTQYFGPGTRLTVL.

This clone was counted a single time. The V gene is TRBV28, the J gene TRBJ2-3, with 14 bases identical to TRBD2. The trim removed 9 bases at V and 3 bases at J, leaving 11 bases unmatched. This CDR3 has 17 amino acids. Germline V gene lookup returns CDR1 MDHEN and CDR2 SYDVKM. CDR3 coding DNA: TGTGCCAGTCTCTCCGGGACTAGCGGGAGTTGGACAGATACGCAGTATTTT. Translation gives CASLSGTSGSWTDTQYF. Filled out from reference TRBV28 and TRBJ2-3, the complete variable domain reads DVKVTQSSRYLVKRTGEKVFLECVQDMDHENMFWYRQDPGLGLRLIYFSYDVKMKEKGDIPEGYSVSREKKERFSLILESASTNQTSMYLCASLSGTSGSWTDTQYFGPGTRLTVL.

The V call is TRBV29-1, the J call TRBJ2-2, with 10 bases that match TRBD1. The junction had 8 bases not matched to a gene; V was cut back by 6 bases and J by 7 bases. The germline V gene has CDR1 SQVTM and CDR2 ANQGSEA. The CDR3 is made up of 14 amino acids. As DNA, the CDR3 is TGCAGCGTCCAAGACAGGGGGCAGAACGGGGAGCTGTTTTTT. Translating it yields CSVQDRGQNGELFF.

This clone was detected only a few times. This chain's CDR3 is CASSPGLQRENTIYF. CDR3 in DNA: TGTGCCAGCTCACCAGGGCTGCAACGGGAGAACACCATATATTTT. The gene calls are TRBV18 and TRBJ1-3; D remains ambiguous. Germline lookup yields CDR1 KGHSH and CDR2 LQKENI. The V gene lost 2 bases and the J gene lost 7 bases, with 15 bases spanning the gap. CDR3 size: 15 residues.

The rearrangement uses TRBV4-3 and TRBJ2-6; the D gene is possibly TRBD2 (5 bases). Germline V lookup: CDR1 LGHNA, CDR2 YSLEER. Deletions cut 1 base from V and 1 base from J, with 8 bases between. CDR3 length equals 16 residues. The CDR3 nucleotides read TGCGCCAGCAGCCAAGCCCGGGGTTCTGGGGCCAACGTCCTGACTTTC. Encoded protein: CASSQARGSGANVLTF.

The chain carries TRBV19 and TRBJ2-3; D is uncertain. Trimming took 5 bases from V and 4 from J, leaving 10 bases between them. CDR1 is LNHDA, CDR2 SQIVND, per germline (reference sequence). This CDR3 has 13 residues. CDR3 DNA sequence: TGTGCCAGTAGTGCGGTATTAGCAGATACGCAGTATTTT. It translates to CASSAVLADTQYF.

In this sample, this clone turned up many times. The V and J genes are TRBV28 and TRBJ1-2, with no clear D. V was pared by 5 bases and J by 7 bases, with 11 bases between. This CDR3 has 12 amino acids. Germline V gene data show CDR1 as MDHEN and CDR2 as SYDVKM. The CDR3 DNA reads TGTGCCAGCAGTCCTCGGAGCGGTGGCTACACCTTC. Its protein product is CASSPRSGGYTF.

This chain joins TRBV2 and TRBJ1-5, with D unclear. Germline CDR1 and CDR2: SNHLY and FYNNEI. Trimming took off 0 bases at V and 5 bases at J, with 5 bases between the two ends. The CDR3 loop spans 13 amino acids. CDR3 in DNA: TGTGCCAGCAGTGAAGCTGAGGATCAGCCCCAGCATTTT. It encodes CASSEAEDQPQHF.

This clone was seen more than once but under ten times. The chain has TRBV29-1 and TRBJ1-1; tentatively, D is TRBD1 (6 bases). The CDR3 sequence is 11 residues long. Per germline, CDR1 SQVTM and CDR2 ANQGSEA. The V end was cut by 4 bases, the J end by 4 bases, with 7 bases between. The CDR3, as DNA: TGCAGCGTTGCAGGGGTCACTGAAGCTTTCTTT. This gives the protein CSVAGVTEAFF.